This entry describes one T cell receptor (beta chain). The CDR3 loop spans 15 amino acids. Trimming removed 5 bases from V and 1 base from J; junction bases left unmatched: 6. CDR1 is SGHTA and CDR2 is FQGNSA in the germline V gene. The data belong to a study of blood T cell repertoires in COVID-19. Study-level information: Samples taken during acute and convalescent COVID-19 were collected in the United States, Italy and Spain. The analysed material was cDNA or gDNA that came from T cells, B-cell-depleted T cells, or PBMCs.

Authors' methods: The assay estimated nucleated cells by amplifying reference gene primers. The method was immunoSEQ multiplex PCR; TCRdb's version includes in-frame clones alone and lacks a portion of them. V and J calls and clone size are as listed in that table; D and trimming were resolved from the DNA. The profile shows about 240,000 clones, about 90% of them singletons. The rearrangement joins TRBV7-2 to TRBJ2-5; 8 nucleotides line up with TRBD2. Sequencing input: peripheral blood. The source is a man between 60 and 75 years old with acute or convalescent COVID-19. In DNA form, the CDR3 reads TGTGCCAGCAGCCTCGCCGGGACTAGCCAAGAGACCCAGTACTTC. Residues: CASSLAGTSQETQYF.